A selection of T cell receptor beta chains follows, all from one sample in a study of blood T cell repertoires in COVID-19. The assay was immunoSEQ multiplex PCR, and TCRdb's table has in-frame clones only and misses some. The profile shows about 64,000 clones, 85% to 90% of them singletons. Sequences were obtained from PBMCs or T cells enriched from blood (not recorded which). The receptor source for this set is a middle-aged woman who had recovered from COVID-19. CDR3s include the opening cysteine and the closing phenylalanine or tryptophan. D genes are given only for firm matches. The size of a clone is reported for some rows only, either as once, few or many, or as a class for expanded clones.

TRBJ2-1	TRBD2	TRBV6-5	.	TGTGCCAGCAGTTTCGCCCCGGGACTAGGGGATGAGCAGTTCTTC	CASSFAPGLGDEQFF
TRBJ1-6	.	TRBV3-1/TRBV3-2	.	TGTGCCAGCAGCCAAGGTCGGCAGGGTGGATCACCCCTCCACTTT	CASSQGRQGGSPLHF
TRBJ1-3	.	TRBV7-8	.	TGTGCCAGCAGCTTAGCGGGGGGGGCAGGAAACACCATATATTTT	CASSLAGGAGNTIYF
TRBJ2-5	TRBD1	TRBV7-2	.	TGTGCCAGCAGCTCACAAAACCCGGGACAGATTTTAGAGACCCAGTACTTC	CASSSQNPGQILETQYF
TRBJ2-4	TRBD2	TRBV19	.	TGTGCCAGTACGGCCCAAGGGAGGGACATTCAGTACTTC	CASTAQGRDIQYF
TRBJ2-7	TRBD2	TRBV2	.	TGTGCCAGCAGTGGCCGTGGGAGCGGGGGCCACGAGCAGTACTTC	CASSGRGSGGHEQYF
TRBJ1-5	TRBD1	TRBV3-1/TRBV3-2	.	TGTGCCAGCAGCCAGGGACAGATGGATCAGCCCCAGCATTTT	CASSQGQMDQPQHF
TRBJ2-1	TRBD2	TRBV7-8	.	TGTGCCAGCAGCCCCCGGGAAGGGTTTAGCGGGGATCACAATGAGCAGTTCTTC	CASSPREGFSGDHNEQFF
TRBJ1-2	.	TRBV12-3/TRBV12-4	.	TGTGCCAGCAGTTTTGCAGGGCTCTCTAGCTACACCTTC	CASSFAGLSSYTF
TRBJ2-1	TRBD2	TRBV10-3	.	TGTGCCATCAGTGAACTAGCGGTCCTGAACTACAATGAGCAGTTCTTC	CAISELAVLNYNEQFF
TRBJ2-7	.	TRBV7-9	once	TGTGCCAGCAGCTCGGAGGCCTACGAGCAGTACTTC	CASSSEAYEQYF
TRBJ1-4	TRBD1	TRBV19	.	TGTGCCAGTAGTATCGGACAGGCCGCTGGACATGAAAAACTGTTTTTT	CASSIGQAAGHEKLFF
TRBJ2-1	TRBD2	TRBV11-2	.	TGTGCCAGCAGCCTACGGACTAGCGGGGGGGGGTCCTACAATGAGCAGTTCTTC	CASSLRTSGGGSYNEQFF
TRBJ1-1	.	TRBV7-9	.	TGTGCCGGACAAAGTGGCCCGTTGAACACTGAAGCTTTCTTT	CAGQSGPLNTEAFF
TRBJ1-2	.	TRBV14	.	TGTGCCAGCAGCCCGTTTACAAACAGTCCTGGCTACACCTTC	CASSPFTNSPGYTF
TRBJ2-7	.	TRBV4-1	.	TGCGCCAGCAGTCAGACAGGCAGGTCAGGGGACGAGCAGTACTTC	CASSQTGRSGDEQYF
TRBJ1-1	TRBD1	TRBV6-5	.	TGTGCCAGCAGTCAACAGACAGGGGGGAACACTGAAGCTTTCTTT	CASSQQTGGNTEAFF
TRBJ2-2	.	TRBV6-5	.	TGTGCCAGCAGTTACTTGAGGAACACCGGGGAGCTGTTTTTT	CASSYLRNTGELFF
TRBJ2-3	.	TRBV6-4	.	TGTGCCAGCAGTGACTCAAAGGGGGGCACAGATACGCAGTATTTT	CASSDSKGGTDTQYF
TRBJ2-5	TRBD2	TRBV6-5	.	TGTGCCAGCAGTTACCTGAGGACTAGCGGCTCAGAGACCCAGTACTTC	CASSYLRTSGSETQYF
TRBJ2-1	TRBD2	TRBV6-4	.	TGTGCCAGCAGTGAGACATCCGAGGGAGGGAATGAGCAGTTCTTC	CASSETSEGGNEQFF
TRBJ2-6	TRBD1	TRBV18	once	TGTGCCAGCTCACCAGCGGTGACAGGGGCTACCTTTGGGGCCAACGTCCTGACTTTC	CASSPAVTGATFGANVLTF
TRBJ2-1	.	TRBV5-1	.	TGCGCCAGCAGCTTGGGCCGCGAGCGGATGAGCTCCTACAATGAGCAGTTCTTC	CASSLGRERMSSYNEQFF
TRBJ1-6	TRBD1	TRBV12-3/TRBV12-4	few	TGTGCCAGCAGCCCCGGACAGGGAAGGCCCCTCCACTTT	CASSPGQGRPLHF
TRBJ2-5	TRBD2	TRBV7-6	.	TGTGCCAGCAGCCCGGCGGGACTAGCGGGGGAGACCCAGTACTTC	CASSPAGLAGETQYF
TRBJ1-6	TRBD1	TRBV13	.	TGTGCCAGCAGCTACGGGACAGTTAATTCACCCCTCCACTTT	CASSYGTVNSPLHF